One and the same sample provided the 15 T cell receptor beta chains below, sequenced in a study of blood T cell repertoires in COVID-19. Profiled with immunoSEQ multiplex PCR; TCRdb holds only in-frame clones, not every one. The repertoire consists of about 170,000 clones, with more than 75% occurring once and the leading ten covering approximately 0.5%. The sample comprised peripheral blood. These receptors were taken from a man between 60 and 75 years old with COVID-19, enrolled during active disease.

CDR3 in amino acids: CASSLAPGQARYGYTF. CDR3 DNA: TGTGCCAGCAGCTTAGCGCCGGGACAAGCCAGGTATGGCTACACCTTC. This sequence joins TRBV7-2 and TRBJ1-2, with a weak D call TRBD1 (6 bases). The CDR3 consists of 16 residues. V dropped 0 bases and J dropped 5 bases, with 16 bases sitting between them. CDR1 is SGHTA, CDR2 FQGNSA, per germline.

There are a few counts of this clone. This chain connects TRBV19 to TRBJ2-1, with 11 bases identical to TRBD1. This CDR3 region has 13 residues. The germline gives CDR1 LNHDA, CDR2 SQIVND (reference sequence). The J segment lost 7 bases and the V segment lost 8 bases, leaving 4 bases of the junction unmatched. As DNA, the CDR3 is TGTGCCAGTGGACAGGGGGCAGGTAATGAGCAGTTCTTC. This encodes CASGQGAGNEQFF. Drawing the rest from reference TRBV19 and TRBJ2-1, the complete variable domain is DGGITQSPKYLFRKEGQNVTLSCEQNLNHDAMYWYRQDPGQGLRLIYYSQIVNDFQKGDIAEGYSVSREKKESFPLTVTSAQKNPTAFYLCASGQGAGNEQFFGPGTRLTVL.

The V gene is TRBV5-6, the J gene TRBJ1-1, with TRBD1 identical over 7 bases. Germline values: CDR1 SGHDT, CDR2 YYEEEE. The trim removed 2 bases at V and 5 bases at J, leaving 12 bases unmatched. The CDR3 consists of 16 residues. The CDR3 sequence: CASSLRMTGIYTEAFF. The CDR3 nucleotides read TGTGCCAGCAGCTTACGAATGACAGGGATTTATACTGAAGCTTTCTTT.

This clone was counted a single time. The chain joins TRBV5-4 to TRBJ1-2; D gene ambiguous. V was pared by 4 bases and J by 5 bases, with 18 bases between. CDR3 length: 15 residues. Germline-derived CDR1 and CDR2 are SGHNT and YYREEE (reference sequence). The CDR3 DNA follows: TGTGCCAGCAGCAACGCGAACAGCTTTTGGTATGGCTACACCTTC. Residues: CASSNANSFWYGYTF.

The rearrangement uses TRBV4-2 and TRBJ1-3, with 7 bases identical to TRBD1. The CDR3 sequence is 16 residues long. From germline, CDR1 is LGHNA and CDR2 YNFKEQ. Unmatched junction bases numbered 9, after V lost 3 bases and J lost 4 bases. CDR3 sequence (DNA): TGTGCCAGCAGCCAGATGGGACAGACAGTCGGAAACACCATATATTTT. Translated, it gives CASSQMGQTVGNTIYF.

The chain has TRBV5-1 and TRBJ1-4; 8 bases are shared with TRBD1. The germline V gene encodes CDR1 SGHRS and CDR2 YFSETQ. V shed 4 bases and J 8 bases; nucleotides not matched to a gene: 10. This CDR3 contains 15 residues. In nucleotides, the CDR3 is TGCGCCAGCAGCACCGGACAGGGAGGGAGGGAAAAACTGTTTTTT. Its translation: CASSTGQGGREKLFF.

The chain joins TRBV7-2 to TRBJ1-2; 9 bases align to TRBD1. Per germline, CDR1 SGHTA and CDR2 FQGNSA. The CDR3 runs 17 residues. V was pared by 2 bases and J by 7 bases, with 14 bases of the junction left unmatched. The CDR3: CASSLRGTGTGARGYTF. In DNA, the CDR3 is TGTGCCAGCAGCTTAAGGGGGACAGGGACTGGTGCGCGTGGCTACACCTTC.

The chain is built from TRBV7-8 and TRBJ1-1, with 8 nucleotides matching TRBD1. The CDR3 loop spans 15 amino acids. Germline V gives CDR1 SGHVS, CDR2 FQNEAQ. The V gene end was trimmed by 5 bases and the J gene end by 1 base; junction bases not matched to a gene: 6. The CDR3 region is CASSRQGQGNTEAFF. CDR3 nucleotide sequence: TGTGCCAGCAGCAGACAAGGACAGGGGAACACTGAAGCTTTCTTT. Full variable domain (remainder filled in from reference TRBV7-8 and TRBJ1-1): GAGVSQSPRYKVAKRGQDVALRCDPISGHVSLFWYQQALGQGPEFLTYFQNEAQLDKSGLPSDRFFAERPEGSVSTLKIQRTQQEDSAVYLCASSRQGQGNTEAFFGQGTRLTVV.

This chain connects TRBV28 to TRBJ1-3; D call uncertain. CDR3 length equals 14 residues. Germline V gene lookup returns CDR1 MDHEN and CDR2 SYDVKM. V was cut by 6 bases and J by 0 bases, with 9 bases left in between. CDR3 in DNA: TGTGCCAGCAGACTTTCTTACTCTGGAAACACCATATATTTT. Protein sequence: CASRLSYSGNTIYF.

This clone was detected a few times. The chain joins TRBV15 to TRBJ1-2; perhaps TRBD1 as D (6 bases). The CDR3 is 13 residues long. CDR1 LNHNV and CDR2 YYDKDF come from the germline V gene (reference sequence). Trimming pared 3 bases from V and 8 bases from J, leaving 13 bases between. This CDR3 reads CATSSGQLKGYTF. CDR3 bases: TGTGCCACCAGCAGCGGACAGCTAAAGGGCTACACCTTC.

The V and J genes are TRBV4-2 and TRBJ1-5, with D maybe TRBD1 (6 bases). V dropped 0 bases and J dropped 3 bases, with 12 bases sitting between them. The germline V gene has CDR1 LGHNA and CDR2 YNFKEQ. The CDR3 length is 16 residues. The CDR3 nucleotides read TGTGCCAGCAGCCAAGATGGAACAGGGATCAATCAGCCCCAGCATTTT. It encodes CASSQDGTGINQPQHF.

This chain connects TRBV5-1 to TRBJ1-4, with a possible D match to TRBD1 (5 bases). The CDR3 covers 16 residues. V lost 5 bases and J 0 bases, leaving 14 bases between the germline ends. CDR1 and CDR2 from the germline V gene are SGHRS and YFSETQ. DNA for the CDR3: TGCGCCAGCAGACGGGGACTGTCATCAACTAATGAAAAACTGTTTTTT. Translating gives CASRRGLSSTNEKLFF.

In the case of this clone: Mismatch with germline at one junction end may stem from a read error. The rearrangement uses TRBV7-7 and TRBJ2-5; D may be TRBD2 (5 bases). Germline V lookup: CDR1 SSHAT, CDR2 FNYEAQ (reference sequence). The CDR3 covers 14 residues. In DNA form, the CDR3 reads TGTGCTAGCAGCTTAGCCGGGGTGGGAGAGACCCAGTACTTC. Its translation: CASSLAGVGETQYF.

CDR3 residues: CACDRVGSPLHF. DNA of the CDR3: TGTGCCTGCGACAGGGTCGGTTCACCCCTCCACTTT. The rearrangement uses TRBV30 and TRBJ1-6; 7 bases map to TRBD1. The ends lost 6 bases at V and 9 bases at J; junction bases unmatched: 5. Germline values: CDR1 GTSNPN, CDR2 SVGIG (reference sequence). The CDR3 totals 12 residues.

The chain carries TRBV5-6 and TRBJ2-3, with TRBD2 matching 11 bases. The CDR3 runs 15 residues. Germline V gene data show CDR1 as SGHDT and CDR2 as YYEEEE. V trimming: 7 bases; J trimming: 2 bases; junction bases outside the gene matches: 6. CDR3 DNA: TGTGCCAGCTACCCGGGACTAGCGGACACAGATACGCAGTATTTT. The encoded protein is CASYPGLADTDTQYF.